This TCR beta chain was observed in a study of response to subunit inactivated influenza vaccine. MiXCR, run by TCRdb on the RT-PCR reads, gives a single entry per CDR3 protein. Of fewer than 350,000 distinct CDR3 sequences in the sample, 21% were seen once. The length of the CDR3 is 15 residues. V dropped 0 bases and J dropped 3 bases, with 12 bases sitting between them. CDR1 and CDR2 (germline): LGHNA, YSLEER. The receptor's source is a man aged 50 to 69 who received an inactivated influenza vaccine. The sample was PBMCs from blood, taken 21 months after vaccination. The rearrangement joins TRBV4-3 to TRBJ2-7; tentatively, D is TRBD1 (6 bases). The CDR3 here is CASSQEGQGLYEQYF. The DNA of the CDR3 is TGCGCCAGCAGCCAAGAAGGGCAGGGGCTCTACGAGCAGTACTTC.